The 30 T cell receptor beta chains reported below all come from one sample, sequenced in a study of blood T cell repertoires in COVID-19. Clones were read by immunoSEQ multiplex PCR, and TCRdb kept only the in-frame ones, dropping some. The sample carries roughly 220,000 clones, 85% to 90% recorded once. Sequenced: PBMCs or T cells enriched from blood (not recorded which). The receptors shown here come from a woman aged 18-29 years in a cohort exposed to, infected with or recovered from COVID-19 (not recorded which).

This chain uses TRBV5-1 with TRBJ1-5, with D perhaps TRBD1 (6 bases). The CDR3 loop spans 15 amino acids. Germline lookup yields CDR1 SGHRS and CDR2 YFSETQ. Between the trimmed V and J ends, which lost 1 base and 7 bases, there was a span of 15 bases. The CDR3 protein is CASSLYSGAEQPQHF. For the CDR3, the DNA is TGCGCCAGCAGCTTGTACTCAGGGGCGGAACAGCCCCAGCATTTT. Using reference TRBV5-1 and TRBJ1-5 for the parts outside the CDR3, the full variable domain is KAGVTQTPRYLIKTRGQQVTLSCSPISGHRSVSWYQQTPGQGLQFLFEYFSETQRNKGNFPGRFSGRQFSNSRSEMNVSTLELGDSALYLCASSLYSGAEQPQHFGDGTRLSIL.

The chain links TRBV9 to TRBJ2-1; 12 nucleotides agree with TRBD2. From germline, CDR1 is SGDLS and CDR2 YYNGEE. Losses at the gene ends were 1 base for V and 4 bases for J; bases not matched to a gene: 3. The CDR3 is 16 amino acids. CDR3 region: CASSVSGTSGYNEQFF. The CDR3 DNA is TGTGCCAGCAGCGTAAGCGGGACTAGCGGGTACAATGAGCAGTTCTTC.

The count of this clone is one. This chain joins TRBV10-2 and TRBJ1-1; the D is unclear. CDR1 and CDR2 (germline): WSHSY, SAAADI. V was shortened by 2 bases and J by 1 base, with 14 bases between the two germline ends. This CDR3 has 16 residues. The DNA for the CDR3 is TGCGCCAGCAGTGAGGGCCGGGTAACGTGGAACACTGAAGCTTTCTTT. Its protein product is CASSEGRVTWNTEAFF.

The CDR3 reads CASSSKLAGARNEQFF. The DNA for the CDR3 is TGTGCCAGCAGCTCAAAACTAGCGGGGGCGAGGAATGAGCAGTTCTTC. This chain links TRBV9 with TRBJ2-1; 11 nucleotides match TRBD2. Looked up from germline, CDR1 is SGDLS and CDR2 is YYNGEE. This CDR3 is built from 16 residues. The trim removed 4 bases at V and 7 bases at J, leaving 10 bases unmatched.

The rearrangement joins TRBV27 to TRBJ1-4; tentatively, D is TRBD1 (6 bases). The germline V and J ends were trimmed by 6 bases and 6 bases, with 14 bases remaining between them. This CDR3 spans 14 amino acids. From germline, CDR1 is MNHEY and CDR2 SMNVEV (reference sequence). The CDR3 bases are TGTGCCAGCAGGTTACAGGGTGGAGATGAAAAACTGTTTTTT. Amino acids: CASRLQGGDEKLFF.

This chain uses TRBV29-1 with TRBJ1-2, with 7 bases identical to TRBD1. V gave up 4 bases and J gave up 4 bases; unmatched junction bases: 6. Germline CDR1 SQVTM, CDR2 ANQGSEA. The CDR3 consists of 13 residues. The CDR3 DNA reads TGCAGCGTTGGGACAGGAGACGGCTATGGCTACACCTTC. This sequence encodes CSVGTGDGYGYTF.

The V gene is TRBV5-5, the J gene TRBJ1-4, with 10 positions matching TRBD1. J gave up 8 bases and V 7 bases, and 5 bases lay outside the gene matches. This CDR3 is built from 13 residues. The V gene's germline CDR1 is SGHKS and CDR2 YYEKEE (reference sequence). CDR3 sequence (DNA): TGTGCCAGCGGGACAGGGGACGGGGAAAAACTGTTTTTT. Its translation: CASGTGDGEKLFF.

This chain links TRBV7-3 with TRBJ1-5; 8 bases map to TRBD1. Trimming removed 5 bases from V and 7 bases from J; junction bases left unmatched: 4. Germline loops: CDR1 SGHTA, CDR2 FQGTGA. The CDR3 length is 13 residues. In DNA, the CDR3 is TGTGCCAGCAGCCCAGACAGGGGCCAGCCCCAGCATTTT. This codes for CASSPDRGQPQHF.

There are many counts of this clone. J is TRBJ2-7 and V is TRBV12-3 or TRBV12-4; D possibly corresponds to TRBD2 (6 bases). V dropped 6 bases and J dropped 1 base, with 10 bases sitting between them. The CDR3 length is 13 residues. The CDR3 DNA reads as TGTGCCAGCAGAGGAGGGGAATCCTACGAGCAGTACTTC. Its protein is CASRGGESYEQYF.

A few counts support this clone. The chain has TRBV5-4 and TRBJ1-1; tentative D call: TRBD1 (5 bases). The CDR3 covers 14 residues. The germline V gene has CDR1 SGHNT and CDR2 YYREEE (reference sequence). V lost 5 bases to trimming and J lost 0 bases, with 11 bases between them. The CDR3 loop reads CASRHDSLNTEAFF. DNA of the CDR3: TGTGCCAGCAGACACGACAGCTTGAACACTGAAGCTTTCTTT.

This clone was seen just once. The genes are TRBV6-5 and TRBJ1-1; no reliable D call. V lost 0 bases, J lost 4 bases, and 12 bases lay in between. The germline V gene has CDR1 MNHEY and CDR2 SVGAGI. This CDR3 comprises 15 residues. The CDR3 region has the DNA TGTGCCAGCAGTTACTCGAGCGGGTTGGGCACTGAAGCTTTCTTT. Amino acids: CASSYSSGLGTEAFF.

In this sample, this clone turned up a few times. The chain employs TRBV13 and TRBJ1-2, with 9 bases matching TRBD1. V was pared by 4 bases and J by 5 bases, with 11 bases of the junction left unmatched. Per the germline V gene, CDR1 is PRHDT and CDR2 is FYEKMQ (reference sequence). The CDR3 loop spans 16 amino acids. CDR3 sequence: CASSSRAGTGTYGYTF. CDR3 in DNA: TGTGCCAGCAGCTCCCGCGCCGGGACAGGGACATATGGCTACACCTTC. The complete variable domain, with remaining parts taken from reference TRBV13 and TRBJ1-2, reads AAGVIQSPRHLIKEKRETATLKCYPIPRHDTVYWYQQGPGQDPQFLISFYEKMQSDKGSIPDRFSAQQFSDYHSELNMSSLELGDSALYFCASSSRAGTGTYGYTFGSGTRLTVV.

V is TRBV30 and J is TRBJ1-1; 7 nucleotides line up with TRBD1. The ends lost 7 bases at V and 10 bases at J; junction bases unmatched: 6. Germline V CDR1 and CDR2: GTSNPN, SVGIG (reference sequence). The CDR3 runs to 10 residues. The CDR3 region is CAYHRGRAFF. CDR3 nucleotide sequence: TGTGCCTACCACAGGGGCAGAGCTTTCTTT.

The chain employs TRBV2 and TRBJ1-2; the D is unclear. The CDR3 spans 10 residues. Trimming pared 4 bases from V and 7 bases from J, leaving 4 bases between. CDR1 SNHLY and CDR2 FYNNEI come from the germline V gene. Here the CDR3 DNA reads TGTGCCAGCAGTGTTCGTGGCTACACCTTC. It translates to CASSVRGYTF.

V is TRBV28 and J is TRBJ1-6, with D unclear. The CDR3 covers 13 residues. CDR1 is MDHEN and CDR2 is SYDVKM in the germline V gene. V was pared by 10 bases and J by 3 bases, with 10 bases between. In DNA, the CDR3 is TGTGCCACCCACCACAGCTATAATTCACCCCTCCACTTT. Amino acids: CATHHSYNSPLHF.

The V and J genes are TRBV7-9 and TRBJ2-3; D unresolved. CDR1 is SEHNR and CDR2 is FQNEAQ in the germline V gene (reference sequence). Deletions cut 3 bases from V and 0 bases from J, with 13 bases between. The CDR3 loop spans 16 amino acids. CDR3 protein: CASSFLTGPSTDTQYF. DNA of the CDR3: TGTGCCAGCAGCTTTTTGACTGGTCCTAGCACAGATACGCAGTATTTT.

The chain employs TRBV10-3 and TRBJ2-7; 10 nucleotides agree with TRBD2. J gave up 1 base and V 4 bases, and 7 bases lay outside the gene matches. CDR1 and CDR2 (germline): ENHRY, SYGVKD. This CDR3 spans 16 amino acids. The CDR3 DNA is TGTGCCATCAGTGCGTTAGCGGGGGGCGTATCCTACGAGCAGTACTTC. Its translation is CAISALAGGVSYEQYF.

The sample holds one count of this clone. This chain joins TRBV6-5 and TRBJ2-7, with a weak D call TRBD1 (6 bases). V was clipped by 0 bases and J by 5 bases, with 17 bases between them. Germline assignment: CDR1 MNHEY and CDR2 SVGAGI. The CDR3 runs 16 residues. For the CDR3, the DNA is TGTGCCAGCAGTTACTCGGCAGGGGTGAGCTCTAACGAGCAGTACTTC. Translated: CASSYSAGVSSNEQYF.

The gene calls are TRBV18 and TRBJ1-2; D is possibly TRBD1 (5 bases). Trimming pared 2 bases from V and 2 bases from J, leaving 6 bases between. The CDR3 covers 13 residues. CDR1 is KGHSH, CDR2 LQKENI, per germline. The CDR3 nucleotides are TGTGCCAGCTCACCAGGGGCGAACTATGGCTACACCTTC. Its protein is CASSPGANYGYTF.

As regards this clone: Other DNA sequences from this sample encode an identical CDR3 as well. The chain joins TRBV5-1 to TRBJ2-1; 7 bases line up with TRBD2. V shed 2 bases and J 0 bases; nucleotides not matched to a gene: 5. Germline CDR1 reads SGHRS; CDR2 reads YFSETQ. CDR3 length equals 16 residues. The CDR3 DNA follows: TGCGCCAGCAGCTTCTCTGGCGGGAGCTCCTACAATGAGCAGTTCTTC. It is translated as CASSFSGGSSYNEQFF.

The CDR3 here is CASGEGAAYNEQFF. The CDR3 DNA reads as TGTGCCAGTGGAGAGGGAGCTGCCTACAATGAGCAGTTCTTC. This rearrangement joins TRBV2 to TRBJ2-1, with a possible D match to TRBD2 (5 bases). V lost 9 bases, J lost 2 bases, and 14 bases lay in between. This CDR3 has 14 residues. Per the germline V gene, CDR1 is SNHLY and CDR2 is FYNNEI.

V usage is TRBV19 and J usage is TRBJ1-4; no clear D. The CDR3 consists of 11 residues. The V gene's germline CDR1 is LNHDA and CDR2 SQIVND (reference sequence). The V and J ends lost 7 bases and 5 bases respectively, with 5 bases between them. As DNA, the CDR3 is TGTGCCAGTACCAGAAATGAAAAACTGTTTTTT. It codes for CASTRNEKLFF. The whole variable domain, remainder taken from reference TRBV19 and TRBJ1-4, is DGGITQSPKYLFRKEGQNVTLSCEQNLNHDAMYWYRQDPGQGLRLIYYSQIVNDFQKGDIAEGYSVSREKKESFPLTVTSAQKNPTAFYLCASTRNEKLFFGSGTQLSVL.

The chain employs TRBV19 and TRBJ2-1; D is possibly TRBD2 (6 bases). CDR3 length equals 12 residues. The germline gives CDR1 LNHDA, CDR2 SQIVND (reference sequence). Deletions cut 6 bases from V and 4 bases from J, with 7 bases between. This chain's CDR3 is CASRTRYNEQFF. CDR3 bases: TGTGCCAGTAGGACTAGATACAATGAGCAGTTCTTC.

The CDR3: CASSVQEGGRTGELFF. In DNA, the CDR3 is TGTGCCAGCAGTGTCCAGGAGGGAGGGCGGACCGGGGAGCTGTTTTTT. This sequence joins TRBV6-6 and TRBJ2-2; 7 bases match TRBD2. The CDR3 runs 16 residues. Trimming removed 5 bases from V and 5 bases from J; junction bases left unmatched: 11. Per the germline V gene, CDR1 is MNHNY and CDR2 is SVGAGI (reference sequence).

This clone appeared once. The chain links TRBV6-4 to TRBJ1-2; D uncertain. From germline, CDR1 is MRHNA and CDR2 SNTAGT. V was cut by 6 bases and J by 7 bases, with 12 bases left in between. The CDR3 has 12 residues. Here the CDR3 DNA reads TGTGCCAGCAGCGCGGACGGGAGTGGCTACACCTTC. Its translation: CASSADGSGYTF.

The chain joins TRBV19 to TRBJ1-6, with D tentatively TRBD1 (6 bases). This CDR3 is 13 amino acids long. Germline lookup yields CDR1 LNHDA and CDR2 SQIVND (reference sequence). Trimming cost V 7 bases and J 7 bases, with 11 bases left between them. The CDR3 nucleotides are TGTGCCAGTAACCGGGGGGCGAATTCACCCCTCCACTTT. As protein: CASNRGANSPLHF.

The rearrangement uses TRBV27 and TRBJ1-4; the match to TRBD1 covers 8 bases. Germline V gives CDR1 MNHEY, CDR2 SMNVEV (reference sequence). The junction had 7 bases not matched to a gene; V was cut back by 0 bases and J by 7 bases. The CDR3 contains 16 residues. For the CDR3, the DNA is TGTGCCAGCAGTTTATCGAGACGGACAGGGCTTGAAAAACTGTTTTTT. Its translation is CASSLSRRTGLEKLFF.

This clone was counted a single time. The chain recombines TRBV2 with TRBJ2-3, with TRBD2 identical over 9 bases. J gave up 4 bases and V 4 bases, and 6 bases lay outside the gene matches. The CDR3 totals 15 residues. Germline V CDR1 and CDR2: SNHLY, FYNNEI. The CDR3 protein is CASSVGAGGADTQYF. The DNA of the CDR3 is TGTGCCAGCAGTGTGGGAGCGGGGGGCGCAGATACGCAGTATTTT.

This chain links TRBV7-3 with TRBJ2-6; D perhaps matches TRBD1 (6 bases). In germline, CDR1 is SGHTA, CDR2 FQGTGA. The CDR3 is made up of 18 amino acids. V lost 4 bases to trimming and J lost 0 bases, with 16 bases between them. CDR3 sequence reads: CASSSRQEAFSGANVLTF. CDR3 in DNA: TGTGCCAGCAGCTCCCGACAGGAGGCCTTCTCTGGGGCCAACGTCCTGACTTTC. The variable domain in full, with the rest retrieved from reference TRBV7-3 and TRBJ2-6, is GAGVSQTPSNKVTEKGKYVELRCDPISGHTALYWYRQSLGQGPEFLIYFQGTGAADDSGLPNDRFFAVRPEGSVSTLKIQRTERGDSAVYLCASSSRQEAFSGANVLTFGAGSRLTVL.

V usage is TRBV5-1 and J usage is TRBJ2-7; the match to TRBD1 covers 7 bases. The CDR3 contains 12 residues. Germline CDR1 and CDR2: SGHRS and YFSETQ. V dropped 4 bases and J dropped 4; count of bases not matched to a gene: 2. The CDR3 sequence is CASSTTGYEQYF. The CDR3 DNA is TGCGCCAGCAGCACGACAGGGTACGAGCAGTACTTC.